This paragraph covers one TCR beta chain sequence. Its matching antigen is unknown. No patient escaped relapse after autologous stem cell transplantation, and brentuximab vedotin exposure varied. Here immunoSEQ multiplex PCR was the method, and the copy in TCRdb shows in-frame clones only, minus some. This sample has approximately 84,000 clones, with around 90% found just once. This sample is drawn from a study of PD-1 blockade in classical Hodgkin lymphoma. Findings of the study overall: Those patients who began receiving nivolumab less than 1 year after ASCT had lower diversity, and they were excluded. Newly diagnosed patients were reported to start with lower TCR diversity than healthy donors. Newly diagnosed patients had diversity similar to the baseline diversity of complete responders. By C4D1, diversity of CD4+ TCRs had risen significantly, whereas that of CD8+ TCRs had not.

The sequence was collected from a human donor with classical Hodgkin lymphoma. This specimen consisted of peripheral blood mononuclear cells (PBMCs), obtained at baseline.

Written as DNA, the CDR3 is TGTGCCAGCAGTTTCTCGACAGGGGGCACTGAAGCTTTCTTT. Encoded protein: CASSFSTGGTEAFF. V and J are TRBV6-5 and TRBJ1-1; 9 nucleotides match TRBD1. The CDR3 has 14 residues. Germline V lookup: CDR1 MNHEY, CDR2 SVGAGI. Trimming cost V 4 bases and J 4 bases; bases outside gene matches: 4.